This is a list of T cell receptor beta chains from one sample in a study of blood T cell repertoires in COVID-19. Libraries were prepared by immunoSEQ multiplex PCR; TCRdb keeps only in-frame clonotypes and omits some of them. The table has approximately 40,000 clones, 70% to 90% seen once. The sample taken for sequencing was peripheral blood. These receptor sequences come from a man in his fifties or sixties with COVID-19, enrolled during active disease. Both conserved end residues are part of each CDR3. A D gene is named only where the DNA matches it firmly. The listing skips clone size in some rows; elsewhere it reads once, few, many or a size class.

j_call d_call v_call clone_size cdr3_aa cdr3_nt
TRBJ1-2 TRBD1 TRBV27 - CASSLSGTGLERYGYTF TGTGCCAGCAGTTTATCCGGGACAGGGTTAGAGAGGTATGGCTACACCTTC
TRBJ2-1 - TRBV7-9 - CASSLSGSTEQFF TGTGCCAGCAGCTTATCCGGGAGTACGGAGCAGTTCTTC
TRBJ2-4 - TRBV4-2 medium-sized CASSQIHSSAKNIQYF TGTGCCAGCAGCCAAATACACAGCAGCGCCAAAAACATTCAGTACTTC
TRBJ1-2 - TRBV19 - CASSLAPHRVDGNYGYTF TGTGCCAGTAGTTTGGCCCCCCACAGGGTCGATGGTAACTATGGCTACACCTTC
TRBJ1-5 TRBD1 TRBV7-8 - CASSSAGGSNQPQHF TGTGCCAGCAGCTCCGCAGGGGGCAGCAATCAGCCCCAGCATTTT
TRBJ2-4 - TRBV28 - CASSNPGTNIQYF TGTGCCAGCAGTAATCCCGGTACGAACATTCAGTACTTC
TRBJ1-2 - TRBV7-9 - CASSLGVQNGYTF TGTGCCAGCAGCTTAGGAGTACAGAATGGCTACACCTTC
TRBJ1-1 TRBD1 TRBV18 - CASSQDRENTEAFF TGTGCCAGCTCACAAGACAGGGAGAACACTGAAGCTTTCTTT
TRBJ2-5 - TRBV9 - CASSVGAQETQYF TGTGCCAGCAGCGTAGGCGCCCAAGAGACCCAGTACTTC
TRBJ1-5 - TRBV10-3 - CAISAGQSNQPQHF TGTGCCATCAGCGCTGGACAGAGCAATCAGCCCCAGCATTTT
TRBJ1-2 - TRBV2 once CASSETHGAHPNGYTF TGTGCCAGCAGTGAAACTCATGGGGCCCACCCTAATGGCTACACCTTC
TRBJ2-3 - TRBV6-2/TRBV6-3 - CASSYTSTDTQYF TGTGCCAGCAGTTACACTAGCACAGATACGCAGTATTTT
TRBJ1-4 TRBD1 TRBV6-5 - CASSEQTRGRGLFF TGTGCCAGCAGCGAGCAGACCAGGGGGCGAGGACTGTTTTTT
TRBJ1-2 - TRBV5-1 - CASSAGTGLDGYTF TGCGCCAGCAGCGCCGGCACGGGGTTGGATGGCTACACCTTC
TRBJ2-7 TRBD1 TRBV9 - CASSPRQGTYEQYF TGTGCCAGCAGCCCCCGACAGGGTACCTACGAGCAGTACTTC
TRBJ1-2 TRBD1 TRBV6-2/TRBV6-3 - CASSRGQGDGGYTF TGTGCCAGCAGCAGGGGACAGGGGGACGGTGGCTACACCTTC
TRBJ1-1 - TRBV6-4 - CASIVGAGAEAFF TGTGCCAGCATAGTAGGGGCGGGGGCTGAAGCTTTCTTT
TRBJ1-4 - TRBV3-1/TRBV3-2 - CASSQDRRGQLFF TGTGCCAGCAGCCAAGATAGGAGAGGGCAACTGTTTTTT
TRBJ1-4 - TRBV19 - CASRGAREKLFF TGTGCCTCTCGTGGGGCCCGTGAAAAACTGTTTTTT
TRBJ2-2 - TRBV6-5 - CASRAVNTGELFF TGTGCCAGCAGAGCCGTCAACACCGGGGAGCTGTTTTTT
TRBJ2-2 - TRBV7-3 - CASSSTPTNTGELFF TGTGCCAGCAGTTCGACTCCAACGAACACCGGGGAGCTGTTTTTT
TRBJ1-1 - TRBV6-5 - CASSYDYGGMNTEAFF TGTGCCAGCAGTTACGACTATGGGGGGATGAACACTGAAGCTTTCTTT
TRBJ1-5 - TRBV7-2 - CASSLDSSRSNQPQHF TGTGCCAGCAGCTTAGACAGCTCCCGTAGCAATCAGCCCCAGCATTTT
TRBJ2-7 TRBD2 TRBV5-1 - CASSLTSDEQYF TGCGCCAGCAGCTTGACTAGCGACGAGCAGTACTTC
TRBJ2-3 TRBD1 TRBV4-3 - CASSQGAGTGSDTQYF TGCGCCAGCAGCCAAGGGGCCGGGACAGGGTCAGATACGCAGTATTTT
TRBJ1-1 - TRBV28 - CASSYGSANTEAFF TGTGCCAGCAGTTATGGTAGCGCGAACACTGAAGCTTTCTTT
TRBJ2-5 - TRBV20-1 - CSASQETQYF TGCAGTGCATCTCAAGAGACCCAGTACTTC
TRBJ2-1 - TRBV6-8 - CASGGDSNKRSYNEQFF TGTGCCAGCGGAGGGGACAGTAATAAGAGGTCCTACAATGAGCAGTTCTTC
TRBJ2-1 - TRBV7-6 - CASSLGSSRLNNEQFF TGTGCCAGCAGCTTAGGCTCTAGCCGTCTAAACAATGAGCAGTTCTTC
TRBJ1-1 - TRBV30 - CAWSDRGGGTEAFF TGTGCCTGGAGCGACCGGGGGGGAGGCACTGAAGCTTTCTTT
TRBJ2-1 - TRBV19 - CASSPDGSDTANEQFF TGTGCCAGTTCCCCCGACGGGAGTGACACTGCCAATGAGCAGTTCTTC
TRBJ2-1 TRBD1 TRBV5-6 - CASSFPGQSYNEQFF TGTGCCAGCAGCTTTCCGGGACAGAGCTACAATGAGCAGTTCTTC
TRBJ2-5 - TRBV30 - CAWSVQSIQETQYF TGTGCCTGGAGTGTACAGAGTATTCAAGAGACCCAGTACTTC
TRBJ2-5 TRBD1 TRBV7-6 - CASSPTTTGGRETQYF TGTGCCAGCAGCCCAACCACCACAGGGGGGAGGGAGACCCAGTACTTC
TRBJ1-6 TRBD1 TRBV7-2 - CASSPRQGNSPLHF TGTGCCAGCAGCCCGCGACAGGGTAATTCACCCCTCCACTTT
TRBJ2-3 TRBD2 TRBV10-3 few CAIRTSGRPPLTDTQYF TGTGCCATCAGGACTAGCGGGAGGCCGCCTCTCACAGATACGCAGTATTTT
TRBJ2-3 - TRBV7-9 - CASTLESSTDTQYF TGTGCCAGCACCCTAGAGTCTAGCACAGATACGCAGTATTTT
TRBJ2-2 TRBD2 TRBV10-2 - CASSISVAGEINTGELFF TGCGCCAGCAGTATATCGGTAGCGGGAGAAATTAACACCGGGGAGCTGTTTTTT
TRBJ1-5 - TRBV23-1 - CASSQFGDNSNQPQHF TGCGCCAGCAGTCAATTTGGTGATAACTCCAATCAGCCCCAGCATTTT
TRBJ1-1 - TRBV6-5 - CASSYQGLNTEAFF TGTGCCAGCAGTTATCAGGGGCTTAACACTGAAGCTTTCTTT
TRBJ2-5 TRBD2 TRBV11-3 - CASSGEGLAGSETQYF TGTGCCAGCAGCGGCGAGGGACTAGCGGGAAGCGAGACCCAGTACTTC
TRBJ2-3 TRBD1 TRBV28 - CASSTDRGQDTQYF TGTGCCAGCAGTACGGACAGGGGGCAAGATACGCAGTATTTT
TRBJ2-3 TRBD2 TRBV2 - CASSLRTSGYTDTQYF TGTGCCAGCAGTTTACGGACTAGCGGATACACAGATACGCAGTATTTT
TRBJ2-7 TRBD1 TRBV11-3 - CDTPGQGLWEQYF TGTGATACGCCGGGACAGGGGCTTTGGGAGCAGTACTTC
TRBJ1-1 - TRBV13 - CASRAAGGGTEAFF TGTGCCAGCAGAGCCGCCGGGGGAGGAACTGAAGCTTTCTTT
TRBJ2-1 TRBD2 TRBV3-1/TRBV3-2 - CASSLRLAGGSSSYNEQFF TGTGCCAGCAGCCTCCGACTAGCGGGAGGAAGCAGCTCCTACAATGAGCAGTTCTTC
TRBJ1-1 TRBD1 TRBV4-2 - CASKTGEMPEAFF TGTGCCAGCAAAACAGGGGAGATGCCTGAAGCTTTCTTT